This T cell receptor (beta chain) derives from a study of blood T cell repertoires in COVID-19. Per the original methods: Estimation of nucleated cell counts relied on the amplification of reference gene primers. Only in-frame clones appear in the TCRdb table, and some are missing; sequencing was by immunoSEQ multiplex PCR. That table furnishes V, J and clone size, whereas the DNA furnished D and trimming. This sample has about 160,000 clones, with 70% to 80% found just once. CDR1 and CDR2 (germline): MNHEY, SMNVEV (reference sequence). V shed 2 bases, J shed 3 bases, and the junction held 3 bases outside the gene matches. The CDR3 runs 15 residues.

What was sequenced was peripheral blood. This chain uses TRBV27 with TRBJ2-7; 11 bases align to TRBD1. The receptor's source is a man in his sixties with acute or convalescent COVID-19. The CDR3 is CASSLEGTGGYEQYF. The CDR3 DNA is TGTGCCAGCAGTTTAGAGGGGACAGGGGGCTACGAGCAGTACTTC.